Listed below are T cell receptor beta chains from one sample, sequenced in a study of blood T cell repertoires in COVID-19. Data came from immunoSEQ multiplex PCR; TCRdb stores just in-frame clones and leaves some out. The table lists under 200,000 clones, roughly 90% of them singletons. Sequencing was performed on peripheral blood. Receptor source: a man aged 50 to 59 with acute or convalescent COVID-19. Both conserved end residues are part of each CDR3. The D gene is left open where the match is weak. Rows give clone size only sometimes, using once, few, many, or a class for an expanded clone.

CDR3 DNA | CDR3 protein | J gene | D gene | clone size | V gene
TGTGCCAGCAGCTTAGAGGGAGGGCCCAACTACGAGCAGTACTTC | CASSLEGGPNYEQYF | TRBJ2-7 | TRBD2 | once | TRBV11-2
TGTGCCAGCAGCCCTAGGCTGCCACCCCTCCACTTT | CASSPRLPPLHF | TRBJ1-6 | NA | NA | TRBV7-8
TGCGCCCGCAGGGGGGGGACAGGCGGCACCGGGGAGCTGTTTTTT | CARRGGTGGTGELFF | TRBJ2-2 | NA | NA | TRBV5-1
TGCAGCGCTCGGACAGGGGGCGCATCGAGTGAAAAACTGTTTTTT | CSARTGGASSEKLFF | TRBJ1-4 | TRBD1 | NA | TRBV29-1
TGTGCCAGCTCACCGGGCAGTACAGATACGCAGTATTTT | CASSPGSTDTQYF | TRBJ2-3 | NA | NA | TRBV18
TGCGCCAGCAGCTGGGCCGGGGGGACTAGCGGGAGGGGGAGCTCCTACAATGAGCAGTTCTTC | CASSWAGGTSGRGSSYNEQFF | TRBJ2-1 | TRBD2 | NA | TRBV5-1
TGTGCCAGCAGCGTAGAAGGGGACAGGATACCCCTCCACTTT | CASSVEGDRIPLHF | TRBJ1-6 | TRBD1 | few | TRBV9
TGCGCCAGCAGTACAAAGGTTACAGGGATCCCCCCCTCTGGGGCCAACGTCCTGACTTTC | CASSTKVTGIPPSGANVLTF | TRBJ2-6 | NA | once | TRBV23-1
TGTGCCAGCAGCAGGACTAGCGGGGGTTACAATGAGCAGTTCTTC | CASSRTSGGYNEQFF | TRBJ2-1 | TRBD2 | NA | TRBV7-9
TGTGCCAGCAGGGGAACAGGGGCGGGCAATCAGCCCCAGCATTTT | CASRGTGAGNQPQHF | TRBJ1-5 | TRBD1 | NA | TRBV6-5
TGTGCCAGCAGCAGGGGCTTCGGGGGGGATTCACCCCTCCACTTT | CASSRGFGGDSPLHF | TRBJ1-6 | NA | NA | TRBV9
TGTGCCATCAGTGGGGGCACTAACTATGGCTACACCTTC | CAISGGTNYGYTF | TRBJ1-2 | NA | NA | TRBV10-3
TGTGCCGGCCAGGCGGGAGCGACCGGGGAGCTGTTTTTT | CAGQAGATGELFF | TRBJ2-2 | TRBD2 | NA | TRBV3-1/TRBV3-2
TGTGCCAGCAGCCTTACAGGGCTTCGGGAAAAACTGTTTTTT | CASSLTGLREKLFF | TRBJ1-4 | NA | once | TRBV3-1/TRBV3-2
TGTGCCAGCAGCTTCGAGGTCAACTATGGCTACACCTTC | CASSFEVNYGYTF | TRBJ1-2 | NA | NA | TRBV5-8
TGTGCCAGCAGTGACGGGTATCAGCCCCAGCATTTT | CASSDGYQPQHF | TRBJ1-5 | NA | NA | TRBV27
TGCAGCGTGGGGACAGGGACCACCTATGGCTACACCTTC | CSVGTGTTYGYTF | TRBJ1-2 | TRBD1 | NA | TRBV29-1
TGTGCCAGCAGTTACTCGGGCGTCAGTTGGGACTATGGCTACACCTTC | CASSYSGVSWDYGYTF | TRBJ1-2 | NA | NA | TRBV6-5
TGTGCCAGCAGAAAAACAGGAGTGAACACCGGGGAGCTGTTTTTT | CASRKTGVNTGELFF | TRBJ2-2 | NA | NA | TRBV28
TGCGCCAGCAGCTCGGGAGATAACTATGGCTACACCTTC | CASSSGDNYGYTF | TRBJ1-2 | NA | NA | TRBV5-1
TGTGCCAGCACCAGGGGTTGGGGGTCCAATGAGCAGTTCTTC | CASTRGWGSNEQFF | TRBJ2-1 | NA | NA | TRBV28
TGTGCCAGCAGTTTTTTCCGGGTCTTCGGGTCCTACGAGCAGTACTTC | CASSFFRVFGSYEQYF | TRBJ2-7 | NA | NA | TRBV28
TGTGCCAGCAGCACAACTGGAGGGACAGGGTTCCGGTATGGGGCCAACGTCCTGACTTTC | CASSTTGGTGFRYGANVLTF | TRBJ2-6 | TRBD1 | NA | TRBV7-9
TGTGCCAGCAGCTTAGGAAGCGGCTACGAGCAGTACTTC | CASSLGSGYEQYF | TRBJ2-7 | NA | NA | TRBV7-8